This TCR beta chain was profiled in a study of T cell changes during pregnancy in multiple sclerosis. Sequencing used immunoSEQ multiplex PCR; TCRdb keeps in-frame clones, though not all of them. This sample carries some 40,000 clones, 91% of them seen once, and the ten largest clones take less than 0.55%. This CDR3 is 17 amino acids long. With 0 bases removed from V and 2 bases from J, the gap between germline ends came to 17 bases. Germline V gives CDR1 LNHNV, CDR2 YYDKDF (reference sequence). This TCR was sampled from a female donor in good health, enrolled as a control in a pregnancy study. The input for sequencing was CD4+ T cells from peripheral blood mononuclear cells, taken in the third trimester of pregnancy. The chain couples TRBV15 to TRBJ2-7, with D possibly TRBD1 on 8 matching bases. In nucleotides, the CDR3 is TGTGCCACCAGCAGAGATAGGACAGGGAGGGTTCCCTACGAGCAGTACTTC. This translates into CATSRDRTGRVPYEQYF.